The source of this T cell receptor (beta chain) is a study of control samples from healthy donors and cancer patients. TCRdb keeps only in-frame clones here, not all; method: immunoSEQ multiplex PCR. The table shows 150,000 to 200,000 clones, with around 90% occurring only once. The specimen was blood. The sequence was obtained from a man younger than 45 in good health.

The DNA of the CDR3 is TGTGCCAGCAGTCCTCCGGGACAGGGTAATGAAAAACTGTTTTTT. Residues: CASSPPGQGNEKLFF. The chain uses TRBV27 and TRBJ1-4; TRBD1 aligns across 9 bases. Germline-derived CDR1 and CDR2 are MNHEY and SMNVEV (reference sequence). V shed 5 bases, J shed 4 bases, and the junction held 5 bases outside the gene matches. The CDR3 covers 15 residues.